Each of the 2 T cell receptor beta chains below was sequenced from the same sample in a study of control samples from healthy donors and cancer patients. TCRdb's copy holds only in-frame clones and misses some; the assay was immunoSEQ multiplex PCR. The sample includes roughly 80,000 clones, 70% to 90% of them seen just once. The sample comprised blood. The receptors stem from a woman in her 50s in good health.

This clone has a handful of counts. The chain joins TRBV5-3 to TRBJ2-7; TRBD2 is a possible D gene (6 bases). Being an ORF, TRBV5-3 has a function that is uncertain. Trimming removed 4 bases from V and 3 bases from J, with 35 bases in between. CDR3 length equals 21 residues. CDR3 loop: CARSTRSKTRPDRENIYEQYF. The DNA for the CDR3 is TGTGCCAGAAGCACGCGGAGTAAAACCCGGCCAGACCGGGAGAATATCTACGAGCAGTACTTC.

The CDR3: CASRGTGKDSPLHF. The CDR3, as DNA: TGTGCCAGCAGGGGGACAGGGAAGGATTCACCCCTCCACTTT. V gene TRBV6-6 combines with J gene TRBJ1-6, with 9 bases identical to TRBD1. CDR1 is MNHNY and CDR2 is SVGAGI in the germline V gene (reference sequence). The CDR3 is made up of 14 amino acids. J lost 8 bases, V lost 6 bases, and 5 bases had no gene match.